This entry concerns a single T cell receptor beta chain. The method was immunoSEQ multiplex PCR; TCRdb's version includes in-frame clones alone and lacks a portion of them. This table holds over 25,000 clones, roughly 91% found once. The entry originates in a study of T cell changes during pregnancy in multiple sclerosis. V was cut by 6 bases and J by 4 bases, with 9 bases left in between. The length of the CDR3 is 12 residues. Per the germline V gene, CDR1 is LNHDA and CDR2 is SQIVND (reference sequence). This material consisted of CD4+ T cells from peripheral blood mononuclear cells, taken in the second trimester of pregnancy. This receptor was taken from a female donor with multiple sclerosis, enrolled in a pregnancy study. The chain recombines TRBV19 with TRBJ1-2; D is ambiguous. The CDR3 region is CASSSPSYGYTF. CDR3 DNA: TGTGCCAGTAGCTCTCCCAGCTATGGCTACACCTTC.